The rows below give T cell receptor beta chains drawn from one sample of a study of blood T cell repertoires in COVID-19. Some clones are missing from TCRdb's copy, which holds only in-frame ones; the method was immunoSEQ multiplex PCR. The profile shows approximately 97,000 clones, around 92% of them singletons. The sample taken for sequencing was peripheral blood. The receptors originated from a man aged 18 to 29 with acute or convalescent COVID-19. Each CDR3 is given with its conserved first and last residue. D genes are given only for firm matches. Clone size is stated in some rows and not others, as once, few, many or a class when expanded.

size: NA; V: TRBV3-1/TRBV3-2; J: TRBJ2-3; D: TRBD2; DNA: TGTGCCAGCAGCCGAAAGTCGCCGGGACTAGCCGGAGATACGCAGTATTTT; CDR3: CASSRKSPGLAGDTQYF
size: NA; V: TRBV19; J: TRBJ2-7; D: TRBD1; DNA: TGTGCCAGTAGTACGGGGACAGGGGGAACCTACGAGCAGTACTTC; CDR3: CASSTGTGGTYEQYF
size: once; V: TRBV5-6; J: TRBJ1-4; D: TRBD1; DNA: TGTGCCAGCAGCTCTGACAGGGGTCGGGAAAAACTGTTTTTT; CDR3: CASSSDRGREKLFF
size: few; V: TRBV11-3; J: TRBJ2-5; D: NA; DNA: TGTGCCAGCAGCCTATCGGGGGAGACCCAGTACTTC; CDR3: CASSLSGETQYF
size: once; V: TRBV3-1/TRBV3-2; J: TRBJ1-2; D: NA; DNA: TGTGCCAGCAGTGATTCAGGGTCTTGGTATGGCTACACCTTC; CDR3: CASSDSGSWYGYTF
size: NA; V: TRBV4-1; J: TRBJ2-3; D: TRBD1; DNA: TGCGCCAGCAGCGTCCGGGACAGGGGAACAGATACGCAGTATTTT; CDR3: CASSVRDRGTDTQYF
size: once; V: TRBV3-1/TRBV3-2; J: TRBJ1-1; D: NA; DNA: TGTGCCAGCAGCCAAGCAGGCTCGGGAACTGAAGCTTTCTTT; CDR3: CASSQAGSGTEAFF
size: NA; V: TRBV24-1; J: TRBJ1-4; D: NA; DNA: TGTGCCACCGGGGACTCGGCTAATGAAAAACTGTTTTTT; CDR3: CATGDSANEKLFF
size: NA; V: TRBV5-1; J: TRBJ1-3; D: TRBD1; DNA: TGCGCCAGCAGCTTGGACAGGGGGGACGTCGGCACCATATATTTT; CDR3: CASSLDRGDVGTIYF
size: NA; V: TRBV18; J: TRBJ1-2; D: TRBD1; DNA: TGTGCCAGCTCACTCAATTACAGGGGGAACTATGGCTACACCTTC; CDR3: CASSLNYRGNYGYTF
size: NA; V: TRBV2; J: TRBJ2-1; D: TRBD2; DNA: TGTGCCAGCAGTGAGACTAGCGGGAGTACTGGTGAGCAGTTCTTC; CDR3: CASSETSGSTGEQFF
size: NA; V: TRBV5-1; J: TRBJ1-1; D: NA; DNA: TGCGCCAGCAGCTTGGATGGGGCCCCGAGTGTCACTGAAGCTTTCTTT; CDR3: CASSLDGAPSVTEAFF
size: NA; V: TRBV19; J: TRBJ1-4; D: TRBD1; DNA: TGTGCCGCTTCTAGGGACAGGCTTAATGAAAAACTGTTTTTT; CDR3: CAASRDRLNEKLFF
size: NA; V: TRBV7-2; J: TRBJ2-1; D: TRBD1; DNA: TGTGCCAGCAGCTTGGGACAGCTTCATTACAATGAGCAGTTCTTC; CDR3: CASSLGQLHYNEQFF
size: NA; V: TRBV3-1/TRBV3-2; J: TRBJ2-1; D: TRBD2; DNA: TGTGCCTTCTCCCAGTCCCGCGGGGGGGCGGTCGCTGAGCAGTTCTTC; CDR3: CAFSQSRGGAVAEQFF
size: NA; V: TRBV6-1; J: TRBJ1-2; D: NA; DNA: TGTGCCAGCAGTGAAGCGGTCAGTTACTATGGCTACACCTTC; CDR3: CASSEAVSYYGYTF
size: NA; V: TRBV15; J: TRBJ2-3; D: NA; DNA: TGTGCCACCAGCTCCCCGAGCGGCACAGATACGCAGTATTTT; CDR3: CATSSPSGTDTQYF
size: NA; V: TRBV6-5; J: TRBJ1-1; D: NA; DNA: TGTGCCAGCAGTTACGGAGGGTCCACTGAAGCTTTCTTT; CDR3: CASSYGGSTEAFF
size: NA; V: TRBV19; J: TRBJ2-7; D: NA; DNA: TGTGCCAGTAGTACCCACAGGGAGCTATCCTACGAGCAGTACTTC; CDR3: CASSTHRELSYEQYF
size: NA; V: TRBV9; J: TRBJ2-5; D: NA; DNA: TGTGCCAGCAGCGTAGTCGGAGAGACCCAGTACTTC; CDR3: CASSVVGETQYF
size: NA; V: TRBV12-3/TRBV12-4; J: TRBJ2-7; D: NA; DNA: TGTGCCAGCAGTTTGGGCACTCTAAGGCAGTACTTC; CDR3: CASSLGTLRQYF
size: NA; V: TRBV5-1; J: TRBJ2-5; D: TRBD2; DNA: TGCGCCAGCAGCTTCGGACTAGCGGGGGGAGGAGGAGAGACCCAGTACTTC; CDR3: CASSFGLAGGGGETQYF
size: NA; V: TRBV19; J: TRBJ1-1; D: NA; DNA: TGTGCCAGTAGTGTCATCCCAGGGACTGAAGCTTTCTTT; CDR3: CASSVIPGTEAFF
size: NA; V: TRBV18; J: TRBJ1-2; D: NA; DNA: TGTGCCAGCTCACCACCCGAACTGGGAGGGGAGAACTATGGCTACACCTTC; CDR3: CASSPPELGGENYGYTF
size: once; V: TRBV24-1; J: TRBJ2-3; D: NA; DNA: TGTGCCACCAGTGAGGCACAGGGTAGTACGCAGTATTTT; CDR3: CATSEAQGSTQYF
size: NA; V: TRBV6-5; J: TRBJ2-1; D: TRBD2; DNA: TGTGCCAGCAGTTACCCTAGCGGGAGTAAGTATGAGCAGTTCTTC; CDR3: CASSYPSGSKYEQFF
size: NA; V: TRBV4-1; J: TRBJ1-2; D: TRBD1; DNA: TGCGCCAGCAGCCAAGATGGGACAGATTATGGCTACACCTTC; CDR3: CASSQDGTDYGYTF
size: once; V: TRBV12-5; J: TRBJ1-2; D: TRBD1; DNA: TGTGCTAGTGGTTTGGCGCCAGGGGGGTACTATGGCTACACCTTC; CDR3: CASGLAPGGYYGYTF
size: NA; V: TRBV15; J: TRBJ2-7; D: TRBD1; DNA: TGTGCCACCAGCCAGACAGGGTCCCACGAGCAGTACTTC; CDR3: CATSQTGSHEQYF
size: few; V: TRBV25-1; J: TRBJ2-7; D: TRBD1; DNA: TGTGCCAGCAGTGAACCCGGACAGGGGGCCTACGAGCAGTACTTC; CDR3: CASSEPGQGAYEQYF
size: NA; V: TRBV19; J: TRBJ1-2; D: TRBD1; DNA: TGTGCCAGTAGTATCATCGGACAGGGATCCCTGGGCTTC; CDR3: CASSIIGQGSLGF
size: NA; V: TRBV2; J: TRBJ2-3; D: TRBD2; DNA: TGTGCCAGCAGTTTGCTGGGGACTAGCGGGATCACAGATACGCAGTATTTT; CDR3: CASSLLGTSGITDTQYF
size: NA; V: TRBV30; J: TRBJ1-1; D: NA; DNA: TGTGCCTGGAGTGGCGACAGAGCCTTAAACACTGAAGCTTTCTTT; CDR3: CAWSGDRALNTEAFF
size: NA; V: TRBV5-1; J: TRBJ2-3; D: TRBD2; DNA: TGCGCCAGCAGCCCCCCCCGGGCGGGAGGGCGAGCAGATACGCAGTATTTT; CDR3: CASSPPRAGGRADTQYF
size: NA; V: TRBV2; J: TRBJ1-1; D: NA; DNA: TGTGCCAGCAAGGCCTACGGGGTGAACACTGAAGCTTTCTTT; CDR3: CASKAYGVNTEAFF
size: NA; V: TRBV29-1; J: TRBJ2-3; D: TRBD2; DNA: TGCAGCGTTGGTTGGGGAGGGCCAGATACGCAGTATTTT; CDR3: CSVGWGGPDTQYF
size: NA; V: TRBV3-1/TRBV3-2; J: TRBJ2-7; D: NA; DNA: TGTGCCAGCAGCCTGGGTAGAGGCGGGGCCTACGAGCAGTACTTC; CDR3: CASSLGRGGAYEQYF
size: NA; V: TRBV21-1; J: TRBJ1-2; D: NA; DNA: TGTGCCAGCAGCAGCCGGCCCTCTCCAGGGGGCTACACCTTC; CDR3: CASSSRPSPGGYTF
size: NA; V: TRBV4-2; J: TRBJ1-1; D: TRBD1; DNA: TGTGCCAGCAGCTTCCTGACAGGGATGAACACTGAAGCTTTCTTT; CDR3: CASSFLTGMNTEAFF
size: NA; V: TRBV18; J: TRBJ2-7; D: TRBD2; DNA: TGTGCCAGCTCACCACGGGGGGGAGGAGGCCAGGCGGAGCAGTACTTC; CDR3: CASSPRGGGGQAEQYF
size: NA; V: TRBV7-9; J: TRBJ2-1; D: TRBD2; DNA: TGTGCCAGCAGCTTGTGGACTAGCGGGAGTAATATTGAGCAGTTCTTC; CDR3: CASSLWTSGSNIEQFF
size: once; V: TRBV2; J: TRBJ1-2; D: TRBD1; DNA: TGTGCCAGCAGTGAAAACAGGGGGAATGGCTACACCTTC; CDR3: CASSENRGNGYTF
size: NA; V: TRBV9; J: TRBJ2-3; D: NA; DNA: TGTGCCAGCAGCCCCCACGGTCTTACAGATACGCAGTATTTT; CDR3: CASSPHGLTDTQYF
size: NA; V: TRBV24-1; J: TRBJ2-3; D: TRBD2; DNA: TGTGCCACCAGTACGGGAGGGCCAGGCACAGATACGCAGTATTTT; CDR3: CATSTGGPGTDTQYF
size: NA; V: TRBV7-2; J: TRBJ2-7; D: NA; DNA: TGTGCCAGCAGCATGGGTGGAGGAAACGAGCAGTACTTC; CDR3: CASSMGGGNEQYF
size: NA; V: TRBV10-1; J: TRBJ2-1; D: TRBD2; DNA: TGCGCCAGCAGTGATTCGGGGACTAGCGGCTACAATGAGCAGTTCTTC; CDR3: CASSDSGTSGYNEQFF
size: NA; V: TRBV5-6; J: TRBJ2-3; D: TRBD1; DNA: TGTGCCAGCAGCTCTCAGGACGACAGGGGCCAGTATTTT; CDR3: CASSSQDDRGQYF
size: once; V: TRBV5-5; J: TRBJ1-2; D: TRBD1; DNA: TGTGCCAGCAGTACGAACCCGACAGGGGTTGATGGCTACACCTTC; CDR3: CASSTNPTGVDGYTF
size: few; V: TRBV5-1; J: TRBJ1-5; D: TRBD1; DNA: TGCGCCAGCAGCGACGGACAGGGGAATCAGCCCCAGCATTTT; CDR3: CASSDGQGNQPQHF
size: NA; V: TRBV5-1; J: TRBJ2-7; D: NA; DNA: TGCGCCAGCAGCTTGGTAGTTGGTCCCTACGAGCAGTACTTC; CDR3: CASSLVVGPYEQYF
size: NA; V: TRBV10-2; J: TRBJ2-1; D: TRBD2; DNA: TGCGCCAGCAGTTTACCGGGACTAGCGAAGAATGAGCAGTTCTTC; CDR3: CASSLPGLAKNEQFF
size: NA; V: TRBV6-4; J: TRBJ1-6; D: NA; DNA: TGTGCCAGCAGTGACAGTCAGGGGAGTTCACCCCTCCACTTT; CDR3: CASSDSQGSSPLHF
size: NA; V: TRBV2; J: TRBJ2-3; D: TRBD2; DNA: TGTGCCAGCAGTGAACTAGCGGGAGCAGGAGATACGCAGTATTTT; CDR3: CASSELAGAGDTQYF
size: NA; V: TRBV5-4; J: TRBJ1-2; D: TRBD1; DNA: TGTGCCAGCAGCCGAGACCGGACAGGAGCCGCCCCTGGCTACACCTTC; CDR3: CASSRDRTGAAPGYTF
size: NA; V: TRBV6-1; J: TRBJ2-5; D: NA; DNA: TGTGCCAGCGGGGACAGCGGGCCCCAAGAGACCCAGTACTTC; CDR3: CASGDSGPQETQYF
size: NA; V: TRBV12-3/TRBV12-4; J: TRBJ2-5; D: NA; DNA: TGTGCCAGCATAAGCGGCCCCGGGGGGACCCAGTACTTC; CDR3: CASISGPGGTQYF
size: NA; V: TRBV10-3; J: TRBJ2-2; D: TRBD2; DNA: TGTGCCATCAGTGAGTTTCCCCCTAGCGGGGGTTTGAACACCGGGGAGCTGTTTTTT; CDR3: CAISEFPPSGGLNTGELFF
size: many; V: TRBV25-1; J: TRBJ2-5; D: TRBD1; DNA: TGTGCCAGCAGCCGAACTTCGGGCAGGGGGATGCAAGAGACCCAGTACTTC; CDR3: CASSRTSGRGMQETQYF
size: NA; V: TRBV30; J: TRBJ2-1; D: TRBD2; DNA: TGTGCCTGGAGTGCTCTAGCGGACTCCTACAATGAGCAGTTCTTC; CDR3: CAWSALADSYNEQFF